The 20 T cell receptor beta chains below come from one sample, sequenced in a study of T-cell reconstitution after alpha-beta-depleted transplantation in children (dated by TCRdb to 2015 to 2016). The library was built by means of PCR. The run used an Illumina HiSeq 2500. Molecular barcoding was employed in the preparation of TCR libraries, with unique molecular identifiers being used to normalize TCRbeta repertoire quantification. TCRdb cleaned the public reads at Q25 with fastp, built clones with MiXCR and kept in-frame beta chains. Rows matching on CDR3 protein sequence are summarized as one entry with the most common DNA and genes. In all, the sample holds hundreds of thousands of distinct CDR3 sequences, and about 24% of those were seen once. 4% to 5.5% of the sample is taken by the ten largest. According to the study, the label for this sample's treatment or condition signals: allogeneic hematopoietic cell transplantation with graft depleted of TCRalphabeta T cells and CD19 B cells.

Sequenced here: PBMCs, mostly from graft donor cells, sampled 360 days after TCRalphabeta/CD19-depleted stem cell transplant. These receptors all stem from a female patient aged 2-15 years who had a stem cell transplant for congenital amegakaryocytic thrombocytopenia, so the T cells may come from the graft donor.

This clonotype was observed a few times. This chain links TRBV12-3 or TRBV12-4 with TRBJ2-7; tentatively, D is TRBD1 (6 bases). Trimming took 1 base from V and 2 from J, leaving 12 bases between them. This CDR3 region has 15 residues. CDR3 DNA: TGTGCCAGCAGTTTAGGATTCAGGGGACCCTACGAGCAGTACTTC. The encoded protein is CASSLGFRGPYEQYF.

The chain has TRBV20-1 and TRBJ1-2; D unclear. The germline V and J ends were trimmed by 0 bases and 0 bases, with 11 bases remaining between them. This CDR3 is built from 15 residues. Germline V lookup: CDR1 DFQATT, CDR2 SNEGSKA (reference sequence). The CDR3 reads CSAREHSKTNYGYTF. CDR3 bases: TGCAGTGCTAGAGAGCACAGCAAAACTAACTATGGCTACACCTTC.

This clonotype has more than one count but fewer than ten. The rearrangement joins TRBV4-3 to TRBJ2-2; 10 nucleotides line up with TRBD1. CDR3 length equals 17 residues. The V and J ends lost 0 bases and 6 bases, in that order; junction bases with no gene match: 7. Per the germline V gene, CDR1 is LGHNA and CDR2 is YSLEER. The DNA of the CDR3 is TGCGCCAGCAGCCAAGACAGACAGGGGGCGCGCGCCGGGGAGCTGTTTTTT. Translating it yields CASSQDRQGARAGELFF.

The rearrangement links TRBV28 to TRBJ2-3; TRBD2 aligns across 11 bases. The length of the CDR3 is 17 residues. Trimming removed 5 bases from V and 3 bases from J; junction bases left unmatched: 10. CDR1 and CDR2 (germline): MDHEN, SYDVKM. This CDR3 reads CASSPLLAGEGTDTQYF. The DNA of the CDR3 is TGTGCCAGCAGTCCATTACTAGCGGGAGAGGGGACAGATACGCAGTATTTT.

The rearrangement uses TRBV4-1 and TRBJ2-7; 8 bases match TRBD1. Germline V gives CDR1 MGHRA, CDR2 YSYEKL. The CDR3 has 16 residues. V lost 1 base, J lost 0 bases, and 5 bases stayed unmatched. CDR3 residues: CASSQAPGTGSYEQYF. The DNA of the CDR3 is TGCGCCAGCAGCCAAGCCCCCGGGACAGGCTCCTACGAGCAGTACTTC.

This sequence joins TRBV7-9 and TRBJ2-3; D may be TRBD2 (6 bases). V was cut by 1 base and J by 5 bases, with 10 bases left in between. The CDR3 is made up of 14 amino acids. In germline, CDR1 is SEHNR, CDR2 FQNEAQ (reference sequence). This CDR3 is CASSLETSRDTQYF. DNA for the CDR3: TGTGCCAGCAGCTTAGAGACTAGTCGAGATACGCAGTATTTT.

This clonotype occurred many times. The chain uses TRBV29-1 and TRBJ2-5; no clear D gene. The V end lost 7 bases, the J end lost 5 bases, and 17 bases lay between the germline ends. Germline values: CDR1 SQVTM, CDR2 ANQGSEA. The length of the CDR3 is 13 residues. The CDR3 reads CSAVSWLGETQYF. CDR3 nucleotide sequence: TGCAGCGCGGTCAGCTGGCTAGGGGAGACCCAGTACTTC.

The V and J genes are TRBV5-8 and TRBJ2-7; unclear D gene. CDR3 size: 14 residues. Deletions cut 1 base from V and 4 bases from J, with 12 bases between. Germline V gene sequence: CDR1 SGHTS, CDR2 YDEGEE. The CDR3 bases are TGTGCCAGCAGCTTGTTAGGCCTAACTTACGAGCAGTACTTC. This gives the protein CASSLLGLTYEQYF.

This clonotype was seen a handful of times. This chain joins TRBV3-1 and TRBJ1-1, with D tentatively TRBD1 (6 bases). CDR1 is LGHDT and CDR2 is YNNKEL in the germline V gene (reference sequence). The CDR3 extends over 14 amino acids. The ends were cut back, 0 bases at V and 5 bases at J, with 10 bases in the middle. DNA of the CDR3: TGTGCCAGCAGCCAAGAATCCAGGGGAACTGAAGCTTTCTTT. Protein sequence: CASSQESRGTEAFF.

This clonotype was seen repeatedly, ten times or more. This chain joins TRBV12-3 or TRBV12-4 and TRBJ1-1; D gene unclear. V lost 4 bases and J lost 4, with 10 bases in between. This CDR3 spans 13 amino acids. CDR3 bases: TGTGCCAGCAGTTCCCGGATTTTCACTGAAGCTTTCTTT. This sequence encodes CASSSRIFTEAFF.

The chain is built from TRBV10-3 and TRBJ2-7; D is possibly TRBD1 (6 bases). Germline CDR1 is ENHRY and CDR2 is SYGVKD. The CDR3 has 13 residues. The ends were cut back, 4 bases at V and 3 bases at J, with 10 bases in the middle. The CDR3 coding sequence is TGTGCCATCAGTGCGGACAGTCACTACGAGCAGTACTTC. This encodes CAISADSHYEQYF.

The chain employs TRBV7-9 and TRBJ2-5; D may be TRBD1 (5 bases). The CDR3 runs to 14 residues. Germline V gene data show CDR1 as SEHNR and CDR2 as FQNEAQ (reference sequence). The germline V and J ends were trimmed by 3 bases and 2 bases, with 10 bases remaining between them. For the CDR3, the DNA is TGTGCCAGCAGCTTCCGACAGAAACAAGAGACCCAGTACTTC. It encodes CASSFRQKQETQYF.

The rearrangement joins TRBV12-3 or TRBV12-4 to TRBJ1-5, with TRBD1 as a possible D gene (5 bases). This CDR3 comprises 13 residues. V lost 5 bases and J 2 bases, leaving 7 bases between the germline ends. CDR3 sequence reads: CASSAGRNQPQHF. The CDR3 region has the DNA TGTGCCAGCAGTGCAGGGCGCAATCAGCCCCAGCATTTT.

This clonotype was found once. The DNA for the CDR3 is TGTGCCACCAGTGATCCACTAGCGGTCGGTGGCTACAATGAGCAGTTCTTC. This encodes CATSDPLAVGGYNEQFF. The chain has TRBV24-1 and TRBJ2-1; 8 nucleotides agree with TRBD2. In germline, CDR1 is KGHDR, CDR2 SFDVKD. The CDR3 consists of 17 residues. With 3 bases clipped from V and 3 bases from J, the junction kept 9 bases outside the gene matches.

The chain carries TRBV20-1 and TRBJ2-1; D not certain. V was trimmed by 7 bases and J by 3 bases, leaving 19 bases between them. The CDR3 covers 15 residues. Germline V gene sequence: CDR1 DFQATT, CDR2 SNEGSKA (reference sequence). In nucleotides, the CDR3 is TGCAGTGGAAGGGCTGAGCTGAGCGACTACAATGAGCAGTTCTTC. It translates to CSGRAELSDYNEQFF.

This sequence joins TRBV12-3 or TRBV12-4 and TRBJ1-4, with D possibly matching TRBD1 (6 bases). V was pared by 5 bases and J by 5 bases, with 18 bases between. The CDR3 contains 16 residues. The CDR3 reads CASSGPGPGANEKLFF. CDR3 nucleotides: TGTGCCAGCAGTGGACCCGGGCCAGGGGCAAATGAAAAACTGTTTTTT.

This clonotype was seen more than once but under ten times. The CDR3 DNA is TGTGCCAGCGGAACGGGACTTTCCTACGAGCAGTACTTC. Protein product: CASGTGLSYEQYF. The rearrangement joins TRBV21-1 to TRBJ2-7; no DNA check was done on the table's D call, TRBD2. TRBV21-1 is a pseudogene locus. The CDR3 loop spans 13 amino acids.

The genes are TRBV28 and TRBJ2-3; D is ambiguous. Deletions cut 3 bases from V and 0 bases from J, with 22 bases between. Germline CDR1 is MDHEN and CDR2 is SYDVKM. CDR3 length equals 19 residues. CDR3 region: CASSLGYTLMSASTDTQYF. The CDR3 DNA reads TGTGCCAGCAGTTTGGGATATACCCTTATGTCCGCTAGCACAGATACGCAGTATTTT. The variable domain in full, with the rest retrieved from reference TRBV28 and TRBJ2-3, is DVKVTQSSRYLVKRTGEKVFLECVQDMDHENMFWYRQDPGLGLRLIYFSYDVKMKEKGDIPEGYSVSREKKERFSLILESASTNQTSMYLCASSLGYTLMSASTDTQYFGPGTRLTVL.

The chain links TRBV28 to TRBJ2-3, with 10 bases that match TRBD2. The V and J ends lost 3 bases and 2 bases, in that order; junction bases with no gene match: 8. CDR1 and CDR2 from the germline V gene are MDHEN and SYDVKM. The CDR3 spans 17 residues. Written as DNA, the CDR3 is TGTGCCAGCAGTTTGTGGTCTAGCGGGGGTTACACAGATACGCAGTATTTT. It yields the protein CASSLWSSGGYTDTQYF.

As regards this clonotype: The junction does not match germline at one end; this may be a read error. DNA of the CDR3: TGTGCCAGCAGTGACTCCCGGGACAGGGGCCCTGAAGCTTTCTTT. Its translation is CASSDSRDRGPEAFF. The J gene is TRBJ1-1, the V gene TRBV6-5; 10 bases agree with TRBD1. This CDR3 contains 15 residues. Germline values: CDR1 MNHEY, CDR2 SVGAGI.